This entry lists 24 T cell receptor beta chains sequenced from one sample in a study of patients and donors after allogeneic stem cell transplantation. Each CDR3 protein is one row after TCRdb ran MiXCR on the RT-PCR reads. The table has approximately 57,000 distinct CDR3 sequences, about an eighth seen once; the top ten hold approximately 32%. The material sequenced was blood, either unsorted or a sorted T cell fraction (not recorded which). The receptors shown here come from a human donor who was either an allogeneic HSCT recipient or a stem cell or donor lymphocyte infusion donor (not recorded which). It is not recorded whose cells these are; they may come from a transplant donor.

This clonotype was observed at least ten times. The CDR3 is CASRTPGLAGYNEQFF. In DNA form, the CDR3 reads TGTGCCAGCAGGACTCCGGGACTAGCTGGGTACAATGAGCAGTTCTTC. The chain has TRBV6-2 or TRBV6-3 and TRBJ2-1; 9 bases are a match to TRBD2. Germline V lookup: CDR1 MNHEY, CDR2 SVGEGT. V lost 6 bases, J lost 4 bases, and 10 bases stayed unmatched. CDR3 length: 16 amino acids.

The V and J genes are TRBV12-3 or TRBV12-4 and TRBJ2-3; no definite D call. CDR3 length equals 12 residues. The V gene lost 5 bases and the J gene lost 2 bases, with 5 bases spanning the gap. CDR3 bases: TGTGCCAGCAGTCCCATCACAGATACGCAGTATTTT. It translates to CASSPITDTQYF.

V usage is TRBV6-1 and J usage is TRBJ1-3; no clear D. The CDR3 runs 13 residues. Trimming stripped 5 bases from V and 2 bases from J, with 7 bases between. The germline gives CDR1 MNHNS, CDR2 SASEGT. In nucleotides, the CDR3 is TGTGCCAGCAGTCCCGGACCTGGAAACACCATATATTTT. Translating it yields CASSPGPGNTIYF.

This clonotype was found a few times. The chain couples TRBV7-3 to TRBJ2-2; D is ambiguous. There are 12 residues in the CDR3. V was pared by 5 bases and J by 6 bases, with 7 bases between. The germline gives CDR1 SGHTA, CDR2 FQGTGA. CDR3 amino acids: CASSRLAGELFF. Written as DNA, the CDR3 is TGTGCCAGCAGCCGGTTGGCCGGGGAGCTGTTTTTT. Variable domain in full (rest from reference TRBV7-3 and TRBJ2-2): GAGVSQTPSNKVTEKGKYVELRCDPISGHTALYWYRQSLGQGPEFLIYFQGTGAADDSGLPNDRFFAVRPEGSVSTLKIQRTERGDSAVYLCASSRLAGELFFGEGSRLTVL.

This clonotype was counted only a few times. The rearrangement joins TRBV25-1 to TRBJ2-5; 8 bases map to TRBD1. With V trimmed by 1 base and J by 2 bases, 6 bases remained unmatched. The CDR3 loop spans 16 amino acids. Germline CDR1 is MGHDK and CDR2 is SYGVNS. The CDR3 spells CASSESIGTGQETQYF. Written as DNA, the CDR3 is TGTGCCAGCAGTGAATCGATCGGGACAGGACAAGAGACCCAGTACTTC.

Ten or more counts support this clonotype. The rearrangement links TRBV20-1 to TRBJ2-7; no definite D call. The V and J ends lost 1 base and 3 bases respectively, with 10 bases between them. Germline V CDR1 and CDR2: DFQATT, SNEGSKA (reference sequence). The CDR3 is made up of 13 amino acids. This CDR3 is CSARGGAVYEQYF. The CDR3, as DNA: TGCAGTGCTAGAGGAGGCGCAGTCTACGAGCAGTACTTC.

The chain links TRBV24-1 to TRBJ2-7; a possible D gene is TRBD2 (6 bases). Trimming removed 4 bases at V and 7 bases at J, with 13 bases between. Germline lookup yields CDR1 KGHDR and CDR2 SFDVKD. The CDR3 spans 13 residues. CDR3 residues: CATSETGAREQYF. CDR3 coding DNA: TGTGCCACCAGTGAAACGGGAGCCCGGGAGCAGTACTTC.

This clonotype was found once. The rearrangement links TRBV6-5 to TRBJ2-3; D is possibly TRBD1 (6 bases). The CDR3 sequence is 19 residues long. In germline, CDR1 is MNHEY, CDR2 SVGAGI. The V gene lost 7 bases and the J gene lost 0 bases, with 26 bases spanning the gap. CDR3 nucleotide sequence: TGTGCCAGCATGGGGGCATTTCTAGAAAGCGAAGGAAGCACAGATACGCAGTATTTT. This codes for CASMGAFLESEGSTDTQYF.

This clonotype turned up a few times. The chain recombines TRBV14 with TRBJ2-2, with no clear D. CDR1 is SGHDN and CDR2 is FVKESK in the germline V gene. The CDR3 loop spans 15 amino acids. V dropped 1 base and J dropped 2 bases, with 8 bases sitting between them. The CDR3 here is CASSQVPDNTGELFF. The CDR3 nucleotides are TGTGCCAGCAGCCAAGTTCCAGACAACACCGGGGAGCTGTTTTTT.

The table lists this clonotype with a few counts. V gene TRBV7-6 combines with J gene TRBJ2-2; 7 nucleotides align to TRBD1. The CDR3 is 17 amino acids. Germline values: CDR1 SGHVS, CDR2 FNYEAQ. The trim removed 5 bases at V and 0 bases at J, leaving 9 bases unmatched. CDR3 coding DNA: TGTGCCAGCAGCAAGAATATCGGACAGGCGAACACCGGGGAGCTGTTTTTT. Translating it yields CASSKNIGQANTGELFF.

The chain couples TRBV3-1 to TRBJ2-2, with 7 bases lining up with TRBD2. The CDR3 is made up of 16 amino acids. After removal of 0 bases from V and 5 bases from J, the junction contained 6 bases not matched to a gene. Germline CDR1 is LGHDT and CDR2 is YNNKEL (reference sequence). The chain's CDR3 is CASSQDILAVTGELFF. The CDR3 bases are TGTGCCAGCAGCCAAGATATCCTAGCGGTTACCGGGGAGCTGTTTTTT.

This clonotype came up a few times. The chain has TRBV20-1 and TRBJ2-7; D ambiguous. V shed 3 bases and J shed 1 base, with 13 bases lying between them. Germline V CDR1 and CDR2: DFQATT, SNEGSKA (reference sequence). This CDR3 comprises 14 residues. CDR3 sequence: CSASKAAASYEQYF. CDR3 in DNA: TGCAGTGCTAGTAAGGCAGCCGCTTCCTACGAGCAGTACTTC.

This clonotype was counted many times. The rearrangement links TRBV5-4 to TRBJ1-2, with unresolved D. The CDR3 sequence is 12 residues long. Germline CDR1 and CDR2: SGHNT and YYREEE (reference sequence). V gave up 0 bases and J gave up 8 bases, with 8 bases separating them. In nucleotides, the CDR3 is TGTGCCAGCAGCTTGGAAGTATCCGGCTACACCTTC. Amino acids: CASSLEVSGYTF.

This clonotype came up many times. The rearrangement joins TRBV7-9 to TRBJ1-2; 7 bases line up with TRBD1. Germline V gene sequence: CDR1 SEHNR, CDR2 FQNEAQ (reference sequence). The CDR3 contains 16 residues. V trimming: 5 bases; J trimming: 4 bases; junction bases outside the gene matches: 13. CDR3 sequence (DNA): TGTGCCAGCAGCCACCGCGGAGGGGGCGTAATCTATGGCTACACCTTC. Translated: CASSHRGGGVIYGYTF.

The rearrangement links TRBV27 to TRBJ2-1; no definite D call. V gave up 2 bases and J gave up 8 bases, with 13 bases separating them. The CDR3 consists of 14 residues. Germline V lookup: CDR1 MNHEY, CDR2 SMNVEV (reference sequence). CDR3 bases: TGTGCCAGCAGTTTAAGGGAACGTGGCGATGAGCAGTTCTTC. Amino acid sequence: CASSLRERGDEQFF.

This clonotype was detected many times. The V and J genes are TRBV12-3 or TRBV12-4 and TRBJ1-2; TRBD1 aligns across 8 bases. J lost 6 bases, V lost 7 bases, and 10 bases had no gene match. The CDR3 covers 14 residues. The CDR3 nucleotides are TGTGCCAGCACCTACAGGGGGGTCGATGATGGCTACACCTTC. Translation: CASTYRGVDDGYTF.

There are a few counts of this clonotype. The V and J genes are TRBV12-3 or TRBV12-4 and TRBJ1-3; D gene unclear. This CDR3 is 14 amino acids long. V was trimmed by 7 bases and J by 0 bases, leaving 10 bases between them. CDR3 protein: CASTAPPSGNTIYF. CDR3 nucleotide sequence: TGTGCCAGCACGGCGCCTCCCTCTGGAAACACCATATATTTT.

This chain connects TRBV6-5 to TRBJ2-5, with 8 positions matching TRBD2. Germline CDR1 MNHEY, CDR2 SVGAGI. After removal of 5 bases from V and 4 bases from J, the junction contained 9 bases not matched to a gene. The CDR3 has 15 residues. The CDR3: CASSRAGEGAETQYF. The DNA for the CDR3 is TGTGCCAGCAGTCGAGCGGGAGAAGGGGCAGAGACCCAGTACTTC.

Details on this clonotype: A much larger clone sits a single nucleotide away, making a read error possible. CDR3 coding DNA: TGCGCCAGCAGCTCTCCTACGATTAGCGGGAGGAAATCCTACAATGAGCAGTTCTTC. As protein: CASSSPTISGRKSYNEQFF. This chain joins TRBV5-1 and TRBJ2-1; 10 bases map to TRBD2. The length of the CDR3 is 19 residues. The junction had 13 bases not matched to a gene; V was cut back by 3 bases and J by 1 base. CDR1 and CDR2 (germline): SGHRS, YFSETQ. Using reference TRBV5-1 and TRBJ2-1 for the parts outside the CDR3, the full variable domain is KAGVTQTPRYLIKTRGQQVTLSCSPISGHRSVSWYQQTPGQGLQFLFEYFSETQRNKGNFPGRFSGRQFSNSRSEMNVSTLELGDSALYLCASSSPTISGRKSYNEQFFGPGTRLTVL.

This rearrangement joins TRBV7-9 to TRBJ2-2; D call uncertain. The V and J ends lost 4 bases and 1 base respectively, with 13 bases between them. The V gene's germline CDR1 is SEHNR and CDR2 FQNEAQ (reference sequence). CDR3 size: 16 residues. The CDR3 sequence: CASSWAGALNTGELFF. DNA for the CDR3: TGTGCCAGCAGCTGGGCAGGAGCGTTGAACACCGGGGAGCTGTTTTTT.

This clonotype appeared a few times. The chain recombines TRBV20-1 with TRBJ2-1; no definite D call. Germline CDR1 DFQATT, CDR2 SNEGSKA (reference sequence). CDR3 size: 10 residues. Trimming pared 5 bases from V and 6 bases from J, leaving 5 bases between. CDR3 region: CSAPSNEQFF. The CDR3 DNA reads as TGCAGTGCTCCTAGCAATGAGCAGTTCTTC.

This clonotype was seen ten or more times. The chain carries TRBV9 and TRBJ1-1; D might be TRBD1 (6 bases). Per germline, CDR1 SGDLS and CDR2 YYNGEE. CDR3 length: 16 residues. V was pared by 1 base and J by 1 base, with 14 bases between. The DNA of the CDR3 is TGTGCCAGCAGCGTAAACCCGGACAGACCGAACACTGAAGCTTTCTTT. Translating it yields CASSVNPDRPNTEAFF.

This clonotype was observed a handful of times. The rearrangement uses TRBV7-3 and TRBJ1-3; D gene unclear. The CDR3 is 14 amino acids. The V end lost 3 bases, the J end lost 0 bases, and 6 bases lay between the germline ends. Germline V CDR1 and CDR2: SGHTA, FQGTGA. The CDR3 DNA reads TGTGCCAGCAGCTTCTCCGGCTCTGGAAACACCATATATTTT. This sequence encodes CASSFSGSGNTIYF.

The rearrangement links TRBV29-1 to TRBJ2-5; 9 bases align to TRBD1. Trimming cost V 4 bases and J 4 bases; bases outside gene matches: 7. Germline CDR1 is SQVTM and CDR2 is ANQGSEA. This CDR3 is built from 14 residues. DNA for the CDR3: TGCAGCGTTGGGTACAGGGGGCTGGGAGAGACCCAGTACTTC. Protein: CSVGYRGLGETQYF. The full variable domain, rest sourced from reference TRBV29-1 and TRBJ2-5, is SAVISQKPSRDICQRGTSLTIQCQVDSQVTMMFWYRQQPGQSLTLIATANQGSEATYESGFVIDKFPISRPNLTFSTLTVSNMSPEDSSIYLCSVGYRGLGETQYFGPGTRLLVL.